Reported below is one T cell receptor beta chain. Trimming cost V 2 bases and J 0 bases, with 13 bases left between them. The CDR3 totals 17 residues. Germline assignment: CDR1 SNHLY and CDR2 FYNNEI. TCRdb fed the 5' RACE reads into MiXCR, producing one record per CDR3 protein. This sample carries more than 65,000 distinct CDR3 sequences, roughly 14% of them seen once, and the ten largest clones take about 26%. The data were taken from a study of T cells after yellow fever vaccination. Across the study: It was SMART-Seq v4 Ultra Low Input that prepared the fractions with low cell numbers.

Study-level points and caveats: Weaker in magnitude, the secondary response showed a faster peak on day 5 versus 15. Clonotypes shared by both compartments, CD4 and CD8, made up a small share.

The sequencing here drew on CD8+ T cells not binding an NS4B(214-222) dextramer, sorted from PBMCs, taken about 21 days after the first yellow fever vaccination. The receptor was derived from a man between 18 and 35 years old who received the YFV17D yellow fever vaccine. The genes are TRBV2 and TRBJ2-2; D is ambiguous. For the CDR3, the DNA is TGTGCCAGCAGTGAATATTGGGGAATCGCGAACACCGGGGAGCTGTTTTTT. Translated: CASSEYWGIANTGELFF.